The clone carrying this T cell receptor (beta chain) has at least ten counts. The antigen is undetermined. The sample belongs to a study of regulatory T cells in long-lasting Graves disease. In germline, CDR1 is MNHEY, CDR2 SVGAGI. Trimming cost V 2 bases and J 3 bases, with 14 bases left between them. The CDR3 is 16 residues long. Building the TCR beta libraries relied on iRepertoire HTBI primers, and CDR3 regions underwent Arm-PCR. Methods used by the authors: Samples jointly harbored 55 to 75 TRBV and 14 TRBJ segments. TCRdb reprocessed the multiplex PCR reads with MiXCR, giving one entry per CDR3 protein. V and J calls and clone size were set by TCRdb, not the authors. This sample has about 620,000 distinct CDR3 sequences, with around 17% found just once. Time point reported: newly diagnosed GD, antithyroid drugs for less than 3 months. The authors made the TCR library using RNA they extracted from PBMCs.

Study outcomes and limitations: TRBV28 was favored in persistent disease, as were TRBJ1-2 and TRBJ2-5. Compared with new cases, persistent Graves' patients showed reduced TCR diversity.

The same sample was also used in a study of T cells in Graves' hyperthyroidism and ophthalmopathy. That work adds: Diagnoses rested on clinical symptoms, serum thyroxine and TRAb, thyroid ultrasound and orbital computed tomography.

The receptor comes from a woman in her twenties or thirties with Graves disease. The chain links TRBV6-5 to TRBJ1-5; perhaps TRBD1 as D (6 bases). The sample here was peripheral blood mononuclear cells (PBMCs), taken at new diagnosis, from a patient treated with antithyroid drugs. CDR3: CASSYTSQGSNQPQHF. The CDR3 nucleotides are TGTGCCAGCAGTTACACCTCACAGGGTTCCAATCAGCCCCAGCATTTT.